The clone carrying this T cell receptor (beta chain) was recorded once. Its antigen is not identified. Per germline, CDR1 DFQATT and CDR2 SNEGSKA (reference sequence). The length of the CDR3 is 15 residues. Deletions cut 5 bases from V and 2 bases from J, with 16 bases between. This entry belongs to a study of vaccination and CD4 T cells after COVID-19. Across the whole study: Blood was drawn a median around 70 days post second dose, range 14 to 241. Stimulation of the cells used overlapping spike peptide pools from SARS-CoV-2 and from the common cold coronaviruses HCoV-NL63, HCoV-OC43 and HCoV-229E. Study findings and constraints: When vaccine-specific clones from convalescent patients were examined, 304 of 307 were spike mono-reactive.

Treatment here: 10-day PBMC culture with coronavirus spike peptide pools or control peptides (ViraFEST assay). Antigen-specific T cell expansion with peptide pools preceded TCR sequencing in the ViraFEST approach. Once obtained from cultured CD4+ T cells, the DNA was sequenced using the Oncomine TCR Beta short-read assay. TCRdb redid the calling of the PCR reads with MiXCR, one entry per CDR3 protein. The sample lists about 17,000 distinct CDR3 sequences; almost 60% were seen once. The sample comprised CD4+ T cells from blood, cultured in vitro. The sequence was obtained from a human donor who had recovered from COVID-19. V usage is TRBV20-1 and J usage is TRBJ1-5; D might be TRBD1 (6 bases). This CDR3 is CSALNPGQGNQPQHF. The CDR3 nucleotides are TGCAGTGCTCTCAATCCGGGACAAGGCAATCAGCCCCAGCATTTT.